This is a list of T cell receptor beta chains from one sample in a study of blood T cell repertoires in COVID-19. Produced via immunoSEQ multiplex PCR; TCRdb's table is partial and in-frame only. The sample has some 260,000 clones, 88% seen once. The source material was peripheral blood. These receptors all stem from a woman aged 70-85 years with COVID-19, enrolled during active disease. The CDR3 runs from the conserved cysteine through the conserved F or W. The D gene is left open where the match is weak. Only some rows state a clone size, as once, few, many or a class for expanded clones.

j_gene,d_gene,v_gene,abundance,CDR3nt,CDR3aa
TRBJ2-2,.,TRBV6-5,few,TGTGCCAGCAGGCGGGAATCAGACACCGGGGAGCTGTTTTTT,CASRRESDTGELFF
TRBJ2-1,TRBD2,TRBV2,.,TGTGCCAGGGGGACTAGCGGGAGAGATGAGCAGTTCTTC,CARGTSGRDEQFF
TRBJ1-5,.,TRBV19,.,TGTGCCAGTAGTATAGATCACAAGGGAGGTCAGCCCCAGCATTTT,CASSIDHKGGQPQHF
TRBJ2-7,.,TRBV5-4,few,TGTGCCAGCAGTTCTGGACAGGGACGGGAGGAGTACTTC,CASSSGQGREEYF
TRBJ1-1,.,TRBV5-1,.,TGCGCCAGCAGCCAACAAATCATGAACACTGAAGCTTTCTTT,CASSQQIMNTEAFF
TRBJ2-1,.,TRBV11-1,.,TGTGCCAGCAGCTTAGGAGGTGAGCAGTTCTTC,CASSLGGEQFF
TRBJ2-4,.,TRBV10-3,.,TGTGCCATCAGTGAGTCTGTCCAGGGGTTCAAAAACATTCAGTACTTC,CAISESVQGFKNIQYF
TRBJ1-1,.,TRBV20-1,once,TGCAGTGCTAGTCCGGTGGAGGCCTCGAACACTGAAGCTTTCTTT,CSASPVEASNTEAFF
TRBJ2-1,TRBD2,TRBV11-2,.,TGTGCCAGCAGCTTATGGCGGGAGAGTGAGCAGTTCTTC,CASSLWRESEQFF
TRBJ1-5,TRBD1,TRBV18,.,TGTGCCAGCTCTCCGACAGGGGGATATAGCAATCAGCCCCAGCATTTT,CASSPTGGYSNQPQHF
TRBJ2-7,TRBD1,TRBV19,.,TGTGCCAGTAGTCCTAGATTGACAGGGGACGAGCAGTACTTC,CASSPRLTGDEQYF
TRBJ1-5,.,TRBV27,.,TGTGCCAGCAGTCCCGGCGGTATGGGCAATCAGCCCCAGCATTTT,CASSPGGMGNQPQHF
TRBJ1-1,.,TRBV28,.,TGTGCCAGCAGTTTGGTCGGGGTACTGAACACTGAAGCTTTCTTT,CASSLVGVLNTEAFF
TRBJ1-5,TRBD1,TRBV7-3,few,TGTGCCAGACTACAGGGGAATCAGCCCCAGCATTTT,CARLQGNQPQHF
TRBJ2-2,TRBD1,TRBV15,.,TGTGCCACCAGCAGGGACAGGGTGCAGGACGGGGAGCTGTTTTTT,CATSRDRVQDGELFF
TRBJ1-2,.,TRBV4-2,.,TGTGCCAGCAGCCAAGGAGGGCAGGTGGACTATGGCTACACCTTC,CASSQGGQVDYGYTF
TRBJ1-4,TRBD1,TRBV5-1,.,TGCGCCAGCAGCTTGGTAACAGGGGGCGCTCATGAAAAACTGTTTTTT,CASSLVTGGAHEKLFF
TRBJ1-5,.,TRBV12-3/TRBV12-4,.,TGTGCCAGCAGTCCCGACGGGCTAGCAGCCCAGCATTTT,CASSPDGLAAQHF
TRBJ1-4,.,TRBV30,.,TGTGCCTGGAGTCAACCTACAACTAATGAAAAACTGTTTTTT,CAWSQPTTNEKLFF
TRBJ1-2,.,TRBV15,once,TGTGCCACCAGCAAAGGGGCGCGGGATGACTATGGCTACACCTTC,CATSKGARDDYGYTF
TRBJ2-1,TRBD2,TRBV2,.,TGTGCCACCTGGACTAGCGAGAGCAATAAGCAGTTCTTC,CATWTSESNKQFF
TRBJ2-3,TRBD1,TRBV30,.,TGTGCCTGGAGTACTGGGCAGGGGGAGTCAGATACGCAGTATTTT,CAWSTGQGESDTQYF
TRBJ2-2,.,TRBV19,.,TGTGCCAGTAGTCTTGGTAGCGAGCCCGGGGAGCTGTTTTTT,CASSLGSEPGELFF
TRBJ2-4,TRBD1,TRBV5-1,.,TGCGCCAGCAAAGACCACCGGGACAGGGGTGACATTCAGTACTTC,CASKDHRDRGDIQYF
TRBJ2-3,TRBD2,TRBV7-3,.,TGTGCCAGCAGCCCAAGCGGGAGGCGTACAGATACGCAGTATTTT,CASSPSGRRTDTQYF
TRBJ1-2,.,TRBV4-1,.,TGCGCCAGCAGCCAAGATACGGCAGGGGCGATCCCCTATGGCTACACCTTC,CASSQDTAGAIPYGYTF
TRBJ1-5,.,TRBV6-6,.,TGTGCCAGCAGTCTCAAACAGGGTCCCAATCAGCCCCAGCATTTT,CASSLKQGPNQPQHF
TRBJ2-7,.,TRBV6-4,.,TGTGCCAGGACGATCCGGGACACGTGGCCGAGTGTGAGCTCCTACGAGCAGTACTTC,CARTIRDTWPSVSSYEQYF
TRBJ2-3,.,TRBV18,.,TGTGCCAGCACCGTAGGAGGAGGCACAGATACGCAGTATTTT,CASTVGGGTDTQYF
TRBJ1-1,.,TRBV30,.,TGTGCCTGGAGTGAGAACGGGGGAGCTTTCTTT,CAWSENGGAFF
TRBJ1-5,TRBD1,TRBV4-1,.,TGCGCCAGCAGCCCCCCCTGGGGGACAGGGAGCAATCAGCCCCAGCATTTT,CASSPPWGTGSNQPQHF
TRBJ2-1,.,TRBV6-5,.,TGTGCCAGCACTCGGGGAAGCTCCTACAATGAGCAGTTCTTC,CASTRGSSYNEQFF
TRBJ2-3,TRBD2,TRBV2,.,TGTGCCAGCAGGGGAGGGACTAGACCTTATACGCAGTATTTT,CASRGGTRPYTQYF
TRBJ2-3,.,TRBV28,.,TGTGCCAGCAGTTTCCGTCTCGGCACAGATACGCAGTATTTT,CASSFRLGTDTQYF
TRBJ2-1,TRBD2,TRBV11-3,.,TGTGCCAGCAGCCTCTCCGCGACTAGCGGGAGAAACAATGAGCAGTTCTTC,CASSLSATSGRNNEQFF
TRBJ1-5,.,TRBV7-9,.,TGTGCCAGCAGCCGTAGCAATCAGCCCCAGCATTTT,CASSRSNQPQHF
TRBJ1-4,.,TRBV16,few,TGTGCCAGCAGCCAACAGGGTTCCAATGAAAAACTGTTTTTT,CASSQQGSNEKLFF
TRBJ2-3,TRBD2,TRBV27,.,TGTGCCAGCAGCGCTAGCGGAGCTAGCACAGATACGCAGTATTTT,CASSASGASTDTQYF
TRBJ1-4,TRBD1,TRBV18,.,TGTGCCAGCTCACCCGGACAGGGAGAAAAACTGTTTTTT,CASSPGQGEKLFF
TRBJ1-2,.,TRBV3-1/TRBV3-2,.,TGTGCCAGCAGCCAAGGGGAGGCTAACTATGGCTACACCTTC,CASSQGEANYGYTF
TRBJ2-5,.,TRBV7-3,.,TGTGCCAGCAGCTTCGGAGGGCCCGGGGAGACCCAGTACTTC,CASSFGGPGETQYF
TRBJ1-6,TRBD1,TRBV4-1,.,TGCGCCAGCAGCCAAGTGGTGACAGGGATAATTCCGTTAAGTTCACCCCTCCACTTT,CASSQVVTGIIPLSSPLHF
TRBJ1-1,.,TRBV28,.,TGTGCCAGCAGTAAAGCCTACACTGAAGCTTTCTTT,CASSKAYTEAFF
TRBJ2-1,TRBD1,TRBV7-9,.,TGTGCCAGCAGCACAGGGGGCGATGAGCAGTTCTTC,CASSTGGDEQFF
TRBJ2-1,.,TRBV19,.,TGTGCCAGCGGGGTAGGGAGGACCCACGGCGAGCAGTTCTTC,CASGVGRTHGEQFF
TRBJ2-3,.,TRBV7-3,.,TGTGCCAGCAGCTTAATCCCCCGGACTAGCACAGATACGCAGTATTTT,CASSLIPRTSTDTQYF
TRBJ2-1,TRBD1,TRBV5-4,once,TGTGCCAGCAGCTTGGTAACAGGGGGCTACAATGAGCAGTTCTTC,CASSLVTGGYNEQFF
TRBJ1-3,TRBD1,TRBV5-1,.,TGCGCCAGCAGCTTGGGGGCGGACAGGCCGAACACCATATATTTT,CASSLGADRPNTIYF
TRBJ2-1,TRBD2,TRBV7-2,.,TGTGCCAGCACCCCAGCGGGAGGGCCGAGGAATGAGCAGTTCTTC,CASTPAGGPRNEQFF
TRBJ1-2,.,TRBV11-2,.,TGTGCCAGCAGCCCAGTACCGGCGGCCAACTATGGCTACACCTTC,CASSPVPAANYGYTF
TRBJ2-2,TRBD1,TRBV6-5,.,TGTGCCAGCAGGGGACAGGGAACGAACACCGGGGAGCTGTTTTTT,CASRGQGTNTGELFF